This passage covers 26 T cell receptor beta chains from one sample sequenced in a study of T cell therapy after organ transplantation. Here immunoSEQ multiplex PCR was the method, and the copy in TCRdb shows in-frame clones only, minus some. The table shows 45,000 to 60,000 clones, with approximately 94% occurring only once. The antigens for these receptors are not known. Material: CD8+ T cells from blood, obtained before autologous CMV-specific T cell therapy. These receptor sequences come from a human patient who had received a solid organ transplant and had CMV disease.

V and J are TRBV6-5 and TRBJ2-7; TRBD1 agrees at 7 bases. The CDR3 is 15 residues long. CDR1 is MNHEY, CDR2 SVGAGI, per germline. V lost 6 bases to trimming and J lost 5 bases; unmatched junction nucleotides: 13. This CDR3 reads CASRPTTGTADEQYF. The CDR3 DNA reads TGTGCCAGCAGGCCTACGACAGGGACCGCTGACGAGCAGTACTTC.

The rearrangement uses TRBV5-6 and TRBJ2-1, with D unclear. The V end lost 4 bases, the J end lost 7 bases, and 9 bases lay between the germline ends. In germline, CDR1 is SGHDT, CDR2 YYEEEE. CDR3 length equals 12 residues. The CDR3 loop reads CASSGLRNEQFF. CDR3 nucleotide sequence: TGTGCCAGCAGCGGGCTTCGGAATGAGCAGTTCTTC. The variable domain in full, with the rest retrieved from reference TRBV5-6 and TRBJ2-1, is DAGVTQSPTHLIKTRGQQVTLRCSPKSGHDTVSWYQQALGQGPQFIFQYYEEEERQRGNFPDRFSGHQFPNYSSELNVNALLLGDSALYLCASSGLRNEQFFGPGTRLTVL.

This chain links TRBV30 with TRBJ1-6, with 8 bases matching TRBD1. Unmatched junction bases numbered 15, after V lost 5 bases and J lost 9 bases. In germline, CDR1 is GTSNPN, CDR2 SVGIG (reference sequence). This CDR3 has 16 amino acids. CDR3 loop: CAWSSLGQGAFSPLHF. The CDR3 DNA is TGTGCCTGGTCTTCCCTTGGGCAGGGGGCTTTTTCACCCCTCCACTTT.

The chain joins TRBV5-4 to TRBJ2-7; TRBD2 agrees at 7 bases. Losses at the gene ends were 0 bases for V and 2 bases for J; bases not matched to a gene: 2. Germline assignment: CDR1 SGHNT and CDR2 YYREEE (reference sequence). There are 14 residues in the CDR3. This CDR3 reads CASSLGTRTYEQYF. As DNA, the CDR3 is TGTGCCAGCAGCTTGGGGACTAGGACCTACGAGCAGTACTTC.

CDR3 amino acids: CASWSGWETQYF. CDR3 sequence (DNA): TGTGCCAGCTGGTCGGGTTGGGAGACCCAGTACTTC. The rearrangement links TRBV6-6 to TRBJ2-5; no reliable D call. Germline CDR1 is MNHNY and CDR2 is SVGAGI (reference sequence). The V end was cut by 8 bases, the J end by 5 bases, with 12 bases between. This CDR3 has 12 amino acids.

The rearrangement links TRBV9 to TRBJ2-1; 9 nucleotides match TRBD1. CDR3 length: 15 residues. The germline V gene has CDR1 SGDLS and CDR2 YYNGEE. V dropped 4 bases and J dropped 4; count of bases not matched to a gene: 6. CDR3 DNA sequence: TGTGCCAGCAGCCCAGGGACAGGGAATTACAATGAGCAGTTCTTC. It encodes CASSPGTGNYNEQFF.

V gene TRBV7-9 combines with J gene TRBJ1-1; 7 nucleotides line up with TRBD1. The CDR3 length is 17 residues. Per the germline V gene, CDR1 is SEHNR and CDR2 is FQNEAQ (reference sequence). V trimming: 4 bases; J trimming: 0 bases; junction bases outside the gene matches: 11. DNA of the CDR3: TGTGCCAGCAGCTCAACTACAGGGGTCCCCGTGAACACTGAAGCTTTCTTT. It codes for CASSSTTGVPVNTEAFF. Based on the CDR3 plus reference TRBV7-9 and TRBJ1-1, the full variable domain is DTGVSQNPRHKITKRGQNVTFRCDPISEHNRLYWYRQTLGQGPEFLTYFQNEAQLEKSRLLSDRFSAERPKGSFSTLEIQRTEQGDSAMYLCASSSTTGVPVNTEAFFGQGTRLTVV.

The genes are TRBV11-2 and TRBJ1-1; D is ambiguous. The germline V gene encodes CDR1 SGHAT and CDR2 FQNNGV. The V and J ends lost 5 bases and 1 base respectively, with 11 bases between them. This CDR3 spans 14 amino acids. The CDR3 region has the DNA TGTGCCAGCAGCCCCTTGACGGGGAACACTGAAGCTTTCTTT. Translating it yields CASSPLTGNTEAFF.

This sequence joins TRBV27 and TRBJ2-1; 7 bases agree with TRBD2. Germline V gene data show CDR1 as MNHEY and CDR2 as SMNVEV (reference sequence). The ends lost 2 bases at V and 10 bases at J; junction bases unmatched: 11. The CDR3 is made up of 15 amino acids. The CDR3, as DNA: TGTGCCAGCAGTTTACTCCTCCGGGGGGAGGAGGAGCAGTTCTTC. Its translation: CASSLLLRGEEEQFF.

This clone was seen only a few times. The CDR3 loop reads CASSDSGNQPQHF. CDR3 DNA: TGTGCCAGCAGTGACTCGGGCAATCAGCCCCAGCATTTT. This chain joins TRBV6-4 and TRBJ1-5; D remains ambiguous. V was trimmed by 0 bases and J by 2 bases, leaving 2 bases between them. From germline, CDR1 is MRHNA and CDR2 SNTAGT. This CDR3 comprises 13 residues.

This clone was detected only once. The chain links TRBV19 to TRBJ1-2, with a tentative D call TRBD1 (6 bases). This CDR3 spans 13 amino acids. The ends were cut back, 4 bases at V and 7 bases at J, with 13 bases in the middle. Germline assignment: CDR1 LNHDA and CDR2 SQIVND (reference sequence). The CDR3 loop reads CASSTPDRLGYTF. CDR3 sequence (DNA): TGTGCCAGTAGTACCCCCGACAGGCTTGGCTACACCTTC.

The V gene is TRBV6-4, the J gene TRBJ1-1; D remains ambiguous. Between the trimmed V and J ends, which lost 0 bases and 8 bases, there was a span of 10 bases. Germline CDR1 MRHNA, CDR2 SNTAGT. The CDR3 is made up of 13 amino acids. CDR3 region: CASSDSGQAEAFF. CDR3 sequence (DNA): TGTGCCAGCAGTGACTCCGGGCAAGCGGAAGCTTTCTTT.

The rearrangement uses TRBV19 and TRBJ1-2; a weak D match, TRBD1 (5 bases). The CDR3 covers 17 residues. Trimming pared 9 bases from V and 4 bases from J, leaving 27 bases between. CDR1 and CDR2 (germline): LNHDA, SQIVND (reference sequence). The CDR3 reads CASAVPRQIQPFYGYTF. As DNA, the CDR3 is TGTGCCAGCGCAGTTCCGAGACAGATACAGCCTTTCTATGGCTACACCTTC.

CDR3 nucleotides: TGTGCCAGCAGTTACAGGGGGTGGCGGGATGTCGAGACCCAGTACTTC. It yields the protein CASSYRGWRDVETQYF. The chain is built from TRBV6-5 and TRBJ2-5; D could derive from TRBD1 or TRBD2 (6 bases each). V was pared by 2 bases and J by 5 bases, with 18 bases between. The CDR3 contains 16 residues. CDR1 and CDR2 (germline): MNHEY, SVGAGI.

The CDR3 bases are TGTGCCTGGACTAGCGGGAGGCTAGATACGCAGTATTTT. It codes for CAWTSGRLDTQYF. This chain links TRBV30 with TRBJ2-3; 11 nucleotides line up with TRBD2. CDR1 is GTSNPN, CDR2 SVGIG, per germline (reference sequence). CDR3 size: 13 residues. V trimming: 4 bases; J trimming: 5 bases; junction bases outside the gene matches: 2.

This clone was seen only once. V usage is TRBV30 and J usage is TRBJ1-2, with 7 bases identical to TRBD1. Germline CDR1 is GTSNPN and CDR2 is SVGIG (reference sequence). The CDR3 covers 14 residues. The V segment lost 1 base and the J segment 0 bases; nucleotides outside the gene matches: 2. CDR3 DNA sequence: TGTGCCTGGAGTGCAGGGACAGCTAACTATGGCTACACCTTC. The encoded protein is CAWSAGTANYGYTF.

The chain combines TRBV11-2 with TRBJ2-1; D not resolved. The germline CDR1 and CDR2 sequences are SGHAT and FQNNGV. V dropped 0 bases and J dropped 4 bases, with 7 bases sitting between them. CDR3 length: 14 amino acids. Here the CDR3 reads CASSLEHIYNEQFF. DNA for the CDR3: TGTGCCAGCAGCTTAGAACACATTTACAATGAGCAGTTCTTC. Looking up the rest from reference TRBV11-2 and TRBJ2-1 gives the full variable domain: EAGVAQSPRYKIIEKRQSVAFWCNPISGHATLYWYQQILGQGPKLLIQFQNNGVVDDSQLPKDRFSAERLKGVDSTLKIQPAKLEDSAVYLCASSLEHIYNEQFFGPGTRLTVL.

V usage is TRBV5-5 and J usage is TRBJ2-1; D possibly corresponds to TRBD1 (5 bases). Trimming removed 6 bases at V and 10 bases at J, with 17 bases between. The CDR3 has 13 residues. Germline lookup yields CDR1 SGHKS and CDR2 YYEKEE (reference sequence). The CDR3 reads CASKGWTPPEQFF. As DNA, the CDR3 is TGTGCCAGCAAGGGGTGGACCCCCCCGGAGCAGTTCTTC.

In DNA form, the CDR3 reads TGCGCCAGCAGCCAATCGGACAGGGGGGCGTCTGGGGCCAACGTCCTGACTTTC. This sequence encodes CASSQSDRGASGANVLTF. The chain uses TRBV4-3 and TRBJ2-6, with 10 bases fitting TRBD1. CDR1 is LGHNA, CDR2 YSLEER, per germline. V shed 2 bases, J shed 1 base, and the junction held 5 bases outside the gene matches. The CDR3 spans 18 residues.

This chain links TRBV4-3 with TRBJ2-3, with a possible D match to TRBD1 (6 bases). Per the germline V gene, CDR1 is LGHNA and CDR2 is YSLEER. The CDR3 has 16 amino acids. Trimming took 0 bases from V and 2 from J, leaving 12 bases between them. The CDR3, as DNA: TGCGCCAGCAGCCAAGACCAGACAGGATTCACAGATACGCAGTATTTT. Encoded protein: CASSQDQTGFTDTQYF.

The chain is built from TRBV15 and TRBJ1-3; D remains unclear. The CDR3 length is 16 residues. Trimming took 8 bases from V and 0 from J, leaving 17 bases between them. CDR1 and CDR2 (germline): LNHNV, YYDKDF (reference sequence). CDR3 sequence: CATSYDGALSGNTIYF. The CDR3 DNA reads as TGTGCCACCTCATACGACGGAGCACTCTCTGGAAACACCATATATTTT. Filled out from reference TRBV15 and TRBJ1-3, the complete variable domain reads DAMVIQNPRYQVTQFGKPVTLSCSQTLNHNVMYWYQQKSSQAPKLLFHYYDKDFNNEADTPDNFQSRRPNTSFCFLDIRSPGLGDTAMYLCATSYDGALSGNTIYFGEGSWLTVV.

This clone came up once. The chain recombines TRBV27 with TRBJ2-1; 11 nucleotides align to TRBD1. The J segment lost 3 bases and the V segment lost 5 bases, leaving 3 bases of the junction unmatched. The CDR3 runs to 15 residues. The germline V gene has CDR1 MNHEY and CDR2 SMNVEV (reference sequence). CDR3 DNA sequence: TGTGCCAGCAGTAAGGGACAGGGGGTCTACAATGAGCAGTTCTTC. This gives the protein CASSKGQGVYNEQFF.

The chain couples TRBV6-5 to TRBJ1-1, with TRBD1 as a possible D gene (5 bases). CDR1 and CDR2 (germline): MNHEY, SVGAGI. The CDR3 runs 14 residues. Trimming shortened V by 2 bases and J by 6 bases, and 13 bases separated the two germline ends. DNA for the CDR3: TGTGCCAGCAGTTACCGGGGCCCGGGCGCTGAAGCTTTCTTT. This encodes CASSYRGPGAEAFF.

The chain recombines TRBV10-3 with TRBJ2-2; 7 nucleotides agree with TRBD2. The CDR3 loop spans 16 amino acids. The germline gives CDR1 ENHRY, CDR2 SYGVKD. The ends lost 8 bases at V and 2 bases at J; junction bases unmatched: 11. CDR3 sequence: CAISHRGELNTGELFF. In nucleotides, the CDR3 is TGTGCCATCTCCCATCGGGGGGAATTAAACACCGGGGAGCTGTTTTTT.

This clone was seen once. V is TRBV6-5 and J is TRBJ2-2, with 11 bases aligning to TRBD2. With V trimmed by 5 bases and J by 5 bases, 4 bases remained unmatched. The CDR3 covers 15 residues. CDR1 and CDR2 (germline): MNHEY, SVGAGI. The CDR3 nucleotides read TGTGCCAGCAGTGCCGGGACTAGCGGTACCGGGGAGCTGTTTTTT. Translated: CASSAGTSGTGELFF.

This sequence joins TRBV5-1 and TRBJ1-2; 8 positions agree with TRBD1. Germline trimming cut 5 bases from V and 7 bases from J; bases unmatched to any gene: 10. Looked up from germline, CDR1 is SGHRS and CDR2 is YFSETQ. CDR3 length: 14 amino acids. The CDR3 nucleotides read TGCGCCAGCAGACTCGCGGACAGGGTAGCTGGCTACACCTTC. Protein product: CASRLADRVAGYTF.